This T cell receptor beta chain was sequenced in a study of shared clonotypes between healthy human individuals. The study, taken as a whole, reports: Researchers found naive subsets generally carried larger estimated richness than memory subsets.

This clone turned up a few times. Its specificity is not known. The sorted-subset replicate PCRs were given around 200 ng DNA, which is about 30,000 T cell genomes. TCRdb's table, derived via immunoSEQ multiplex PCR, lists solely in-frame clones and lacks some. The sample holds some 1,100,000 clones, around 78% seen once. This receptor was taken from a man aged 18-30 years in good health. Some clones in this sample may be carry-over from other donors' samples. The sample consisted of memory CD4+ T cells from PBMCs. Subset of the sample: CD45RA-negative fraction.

The CDR3 protein is CASSLPGQGTHEQYF. The CDR3 DNA follows: TGTGCCAGCAGTCTGCCGGGACAGGGGACCCACGAGCAGTACTTC. This chain links TRBV28 with TRBJ2-7, with 10 bases lining up with TRBD1. The CDR3 loop spans 15 amino acids. The germline gives CDR1 MDHEN, CDR2 SYDVKM. V was pared by 5 bases and J by 5 bases, with 9 bases of the junction left unmatched. Variable domain in full (rest from reference TRBV28 and TRBJ2-7): DVKVTQSSRYLVKRTGEKVFLECVQDMDHENMFWYRQDPGLGLRLIYFSYDVKMKEKGDIPEGYSVSREKKERFSLILESASTNQTSMYLCASSLPGQGTHEQYFGPGTRLTVT.